This passage covers 21 T cell receptor beta chains from one sample sequenced in a study of human T cells and chemical hapten exposure (dated by TCRdb to about 2021). What the time point label conveys for this sample: patch test 2, 6 weeks after DPC sensitization. In light of the paper, this sample's treatment or condition label describes: therapeutic diphenylcyclopropenone sensitization with weekly scalp DPC. Library construction relied on RACE. The run used a NextSeq 500. TCRdb reprocessing: public reads trimmed at Q25 with fastp, clones called with MiXCR, in-frame beta chains kept. Rows are combined by CDR3 protein, so each entry shows the most common genes and DNA. Within this sample are roughly 380,000 distinct CDR3 sequences, with around 6% of them counted one time only. Together, the top ten hold about 5% of the sample. Sequencing used whole blood, obtained in connection with sensitization to the hapten diphenylcyclopropenone (DPC). These receptors all come from a woman younger than 30 with alopecia areata. Some clones in this sample may be carry-over from other donors' samples.

There are many counts of this clonotype. The rearrangement links TRBV7-2 to TRBJ1-4; 7 nucleotides match TRBD1. Germline assignment: CDR1 SGHTA and CDR2 FQGNSA. V was pared by 3 bases and J by 6 bases, with 7 bases of the junction left unmatched. This CDR3 contains 15 residues. This chain's CDR3 is CASSLTGSGDEKLFF. CDR3 DNA: TGTGCCAGCAGCTTGACAGGGAGTGGCGATGAAAAACTGTTTTTT.

This clonotype came up a few times. The V gene is TRBV5-8, the J gene TRBJ2-1; 9 bases map to TRBD2. This CDR3 is built from 16 residues. Germline V gene sequence: CDR1 SGHTS, CDR2 YDEGEE. V lost 4 bases and J lost 7; bases outside the gene matches: 12. The CDR3 nucleotides read TGTGCCAGCAGCCCCATTACCGGGACTAGCTGGAATGAGCAGTTCTTC. Translated: CASSPITGTSWNEQFF.

As for this clonotype: A much larger clone sits a single nucleotide away, making a read error possible. The V call is TRBV6-2 or TRBV6-3, the J call TRBJ1-2; no clear D. In germline, CDR1 is MNHEY, CDR2 SVGEGT. This CDR3 spans 15 amino acids. V lost 1 base and J lost 0, with 9 bases in between. The CDR3 nucleotides read TGTGCCAGCAGTTACTGGACCGGTTCTAACTATGGCTACACCTTC. This sequence encodes CASSYWTGSNYGYTF.

A few counts support this clonotype. This chain uses TRBV9 with TRBJ2-7; D gene ambiguous. The germline V and J ends were trimmed by 0 bases and 3 bases, with 16 bases remaining between them. The V gene's germline CDR1 is SGDLS and CDR2 YYNGEE. The CDR3 is made up of 16 amino acids. CDR3 region: CASSVGKASPYYEQYF. CDR3 in DNA: TGTGCCAGCAGCGTAGGTAAAGCGAGCCCCTACTACGAGCAGTACTTC. Full variable domain (remainder filled in from reference TRBV9 and TRBJ2-7): DSGVTQTPKHLITATGQRVTLRCSPRSGDLSVYWYQQSLDQGLQFLIQYYNGEERAKGNILERFSAQQFPDLHSELNLSSLELGDSALYFCASSVGKASPYYEQYFGPGTRLTVT.

This clonotype has just a few counts. The genes are TRBV7-9 and TRBJ1-2; 12 positions agree with TRBD1. The CDR3 consists of 18 residues. V trimming: 1 base; J trimming: 6 bases; junction bases outside the gene matches: 12. Germline-derived CDR1 and CDR2 are SEHNR and FQNEAQ (reference sequence). CDR3 coding DNA: TGTGCCAGCAGCTTAGGCCCCGGGACAGGGGGCGCCGGGAATGGCTACACCTTC. Its protein product is CASSLGPGTGGAGNGYTF. The whole variable domain, filled in from reference TRBV7-9 and TRBJ1-2, reads DTGVSQNPRHKITKRGQNVTFRCDPISEHNRLYWYRQTLGQGPEFLTYFQNEAQLEKSRLLSDRFSAERPKGSFSTLEIQRTEQGDSAMYLCASSLGPGTGGAGNGYTFGSGTRLTVV.

This clonotype was recorded at least ten times. This chain connects TRBV7-6 to TRBJ1-3, with 7 positions matching TRBD1. CDR1 is SGHVS and CDR2 is FNYEAQ in the germline V gene. CDR3 length: 16 amino acids. With V trimmed by 5 bases and J by 2 bases, 9 bases remained unmatched. The DNA for the CDR3 is TGTGCCAGCAGCCCGCAACGGACAGGCGCTGGAAACACCATATATTTT. It specifies CASSPQRTGAGNTIYF.

The gene calls are TRBV4-1 and TRBJ2-1, with TRBD2 matching 9 bases. CDR3 size: 15 residues. Germline values: CDR1 MGHRA, CDR2 YSYEKL. V lost 4 bases to trimming and J lost 6 bases; unmatched junction nucleotides: 7. The CDR3 is CASSLAGANINEQFF. The CDR3 DNA reads TGCGCCAGCAGCCTAGCGGGGGCAAATATCAATGAGCAGTTCTTC.

This clonotype was observed a handful of times. V usage is TRBV4-3 and J usage is TRBJ2-1; 12 bases are a match to TRBD2. The V gene's germline CDR1 is LGHNA and CDR2 YSLEER. Unmatched junction bases numbered 3, after V lost 0 bases and J lost 9 bases. The length of the CDR3 is 15 residues. Here the CDR3 DNA reads TGCGCCAGCAGCCAAGAGCCGGGACTAGCGGGTGAGCAGTTCTTC. This codes for CASSQEPGLAGEQFF.

The table lists this clonotype with many counts. The V and J genes are TRBV18 and TRBJ1-1, with D unclear. Germline CDR1 and CDR2: KGHSH and LQKENI. The CDR3 sequence is 13 residues long. V gave up 1 base and J gave up 2 bases, with 5 bases separating them. The CDR3 DNA reads as TGTGCCAGCTCACCACGCTCAAACACTGAAGCTTTCTTT. Encoded protein: CASSPRSNTEAFF.

Ten or more counts support this clonotype. The rearrangement uses TRBV6-5 and TRBJ1-2; D is unclear. Trimming took off 10 bases at V and 2 bases at J, with 14 bases between the two ends. Germline CDR1 reads MNHEY; CDR2 reads SVGAGI. This CDR3 spans 13 amino acids. This CDR3 reads CATQTTENYGYTF. As DNA, the CDR3 is TGTGCCACCCAGACTACAGAGAACTATGGCTACACCTTC.

This clonotype turned up a few times. This sequence joins TRBV15 and TRBJ2-6, with D perhaps TRBD2 (6 bases). This CDR3 contains 16 residues. The germline V and J ends were trimmed by 6 bases and 0 bases, with 12 bases remaining between them. From germline, CDR1 is LNHNV and CDR2 YYDKDF (reference sequence). CDR3 amino acids: CATRDSGGSGANVLTF. The CDR3 DNA reads as TGTGCCACCAGGGATAGCGGAGGCTCTGGGGCCAACGTCCTGACTTTC.

This clonotype was counted a few times. This sequence joins TRBV6-1 and TRBJ1-1; D call uncertain. Per the germline V gene, CDR1 is MNHNS and CDR2 is SASEGT. Trimming took off 2 bases at V and 0 bases at J, with 7 bases between the two ends. This CDR3 has 14 amino acids. CDR3 sequence reads: CASSEYAMNTEAFF. As DNA, the CDR3 is TGTGCCAGCAGTGAATATGCGATGAACACTGAAGCTTTCTTT.

The gene calls are TRBV7-2 and TRBJ2-2; no definite D call. The CDR3 contains 15 residues. V dropped 2 bases and J dropped 2 bases, with 9 bases sitting between them. Germline V gene sequence: CDR1 SGHTA, CDR2 FQGNSA. Here the CDR3 DNA reads TGTGCCAGCAGCTTATTCTTCGGAAACACCGGGGAGCTGTTTTTT. It yields the protein CASSLFFGNTGELFF. The full variable domain, in which reference TRBV7-2 and TRBJ2-2 provide the parts outside the CDR3, is GAGVSQSPSNKVTEKGKDVELRCDPISGHTALYWYRQSLGQGLEFLIYFQGNSAPDKSGLPSDRFSAERTGGSVSTLTIQRTQQEDSAVYLCASSLFFGNTGELFFGEGSRLTVL.

This clonotype was picked up many times. The CDR3 region has the DNA TGTGCCAGCACGGAGGGGGAGGTTTCCGACTACACCTTC. It translates to CASTEGEVSDYTF. The chain employs TRBV2 and TRBJ1-2; tentative D call: TRBD1 (6 bases). This CDR3 is 13 amino acids long. Deletions cut 7 bases from V and 10 bases from J, with 19 bases between. In germline, CDR1 is SNHLY, CDR2 FYNNEI.

This chain uses TRBV29-1 with TRBJ1-2; no definite D call. The CDR3 spans 12 residues. V lost 7 bases, J lost 8 bases, and 17 bases lay in between. The V gene's germline CDR1 is SQVTM and CDR2 ANQGSEA. The chain's CDR3 is CSADGLGNGYTF. The CDR3 DNA reads as TGCAGCGCTGACGGGTTGGGAAACGGCTACACCTTC.

This clonotype was counted ten times or more. The chain is built from TRBV20-1 and TRBJ1-6; D gene ambiguous. Germline CDR1 reads DFQATT; CDR2 reads SNEGSKA (reference sequence). The CDR3 runs 15 residues. Trimming pared 6 bases from V and 0 bases from J, leaving 12 bases between. This CDR3 is CSARIGSSYNSPLHF. The CDR3 region has the DNA TGCAGTGCGCGGATTGGGAGCTCCTATAATTCACCCCTCCACTTT.

The rearrangement links TRBV3-1 to TRBJ2-4; 7 bases map to TRBD1. V gave up 4 bases and J gave up 9 bases; unmatched junction bases: 12. This CDR3 has 15 residues. Looked up from germline, CDR1 is LGHDT and CDR2 is YNNKEL (reference sequence). The CDR3 loop is CASSPIRGGAGIQYF. The CDR3 nucleotides read TGTGCCAGCAGCCCGATACGAGGGGGCGCGGGCATTCAGTACTTC.

Ten or more counts support this clonotype. The V call is TRBV6-5, the J call TRBJ1-6; 8 bases match TRBD1. Germline assignment: CDR1 MNHEY and CDR2 SVGAGI. This CDR3 is 14 amino acids long. V was clipped by 6 bases and J by 8 bases; unmatched bases: 6. Written as DNA, the CDR3 is TGTGCCAGCAGCAGGACAGGGAAGGATTCACCCCTCCACTTT. Residues: CASSRTGKDSPLHF.

This clonotype was found many times. V usage is TRBV6-2 or TRBV6-3 and J usage is TRBJ1-5, with no clear D. The V gene lost 10 bases and the J gene lost 0 bases, with 10 bases spanning the gap. This CDR3 is built from 13 residues. In germline, CDR1 is MNHEY, CDR2 SVGEGT. CDR3 sequence reads: CAIRTDSNQPQHF. The CDR3 DNA is TGTGCCATCAGGACGGATAGCAATCAGCCCCAGCATTTT.

The chain links TRBV13 to TRBJ1-2, with 8 bases aligning to TRBD1. Trimming at V came to 3 bases and at J to 8 bases, leaving 8 bases not matched to a gene. The germline gives CDR1 PRHDT, CDR2 FYEKMQ (reference sequence). The CDR3 consists of 14 residues. CDR3 protein: CASSLQGTGEGYTF. CDR3 DNA sequence: TGTGCCAGCAGCTTGCAGGGGACAGGCGAGGGCTACACCTTC.

The chain carries TRBV12-3 or TRBV12-4 and TRBJ2-7; no reliable D call. Trimming removed 2 bases at V and 1 base at J, with 9 bases between. The CDR3 contains 14 residues. CDR3 coding DNA: TGTGCCAGCAGTTTAATGGGGTTATCCTACGAGCAGTACTTC. Protein: CASSLMGLSYEQYF.